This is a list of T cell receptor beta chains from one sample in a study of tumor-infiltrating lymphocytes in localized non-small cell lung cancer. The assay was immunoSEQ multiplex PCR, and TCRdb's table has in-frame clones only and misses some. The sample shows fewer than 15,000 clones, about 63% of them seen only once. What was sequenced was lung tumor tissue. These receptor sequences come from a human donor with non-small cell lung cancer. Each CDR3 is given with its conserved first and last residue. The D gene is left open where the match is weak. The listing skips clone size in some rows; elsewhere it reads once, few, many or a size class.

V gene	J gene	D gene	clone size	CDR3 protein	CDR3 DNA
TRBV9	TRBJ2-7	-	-	CASSSNKSTYEQYF	TGTGCCAGCAGCTCAAACAAATCTACCTACGAGCAGTACTTC
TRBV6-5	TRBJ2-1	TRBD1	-	CASSGGQSSYNEQFF	TGTGCCAGCAGTGGGGGACAGAGCTCCTACAATGAGCAGTTCTTC
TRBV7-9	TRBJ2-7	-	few	CASSAVGGISSYEQYF	TGTGCCAGCAGCGCCGTAGGGGGGATAAGCTCCTACGAGCAGTACTTC
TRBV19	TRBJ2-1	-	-	CASSIDGGARNEQFF	TGTGCCAGTAGTATAGATGGAGGGGCTCGTAATGAGCAGTTCTTC
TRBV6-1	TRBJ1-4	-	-	CASRGGSTTNEKLFF	TGTGCCAGCAGGGGGGGATCAACAACTAATGAAAAACTGTTTTTT
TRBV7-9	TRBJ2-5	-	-	CASSSEGETQYF	TGTGCCAGCAGTTCCGAAGGGGAGACCCAGTACTTC
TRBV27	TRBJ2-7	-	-	CASSLSDSSSYEQYF	TGTGCCAGCAGTTTATCCGACAGCAGCTCCTACGAGCAGTACTTC
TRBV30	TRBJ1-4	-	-	CAWTATGTANEKLFF	TGTGCCTGGACTGCTACCGGGACTGCAAATGAAAAACTGTTTTTT
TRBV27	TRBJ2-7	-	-	CASSPGISYEQYF	TGTGCCAGCAGCCCGGGCATCTCCTACGAGCAGTACTTC
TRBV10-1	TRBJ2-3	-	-	CASSESVRETQYF	TGCGCCAGCAGTGAGTCGGTTCGGGAGACGCAGTATTTT
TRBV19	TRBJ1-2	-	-	CASAILAGSYGYTF	TGTGCCAGTGCAATCCTGGCCGGCAGCTATGGCTACACCTTC
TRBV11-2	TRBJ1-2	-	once	CASSLSTGNGYTF	TGTGCCAGCAGCTTATCAACAGGGAATGGCTACACCTTC
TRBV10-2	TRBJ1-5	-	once	CASSAGVSNQPQHF	TGCGCCAGCAGTGCGGGGGTTAGCAATCAGCCCCAGCATTTT
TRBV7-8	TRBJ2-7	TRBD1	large	CASSHRGSYEQYF	TGTGCCAGCAGCCACAGGGGATCCTACGAGCAGTACTTC
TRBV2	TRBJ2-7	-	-	CASSEAVGSGEQYF	TGTGCCAGCAGTGAAGCGGTAGGGAGCGGCGAGCAGTACTTC
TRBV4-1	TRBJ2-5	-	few	CASSQGPPTSRGAQYF	TGCGCCAGCAGCCAAGGACCCCCAACCTCAAGAGGGGCCCAGTACTTC
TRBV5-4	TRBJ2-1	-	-	CASSLDPDVYNEQFF	TGTGCCAGCAGCTTGGATCCGGACGTGTACAATGAGCAGTTCTTC
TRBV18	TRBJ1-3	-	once	CASSPQGLGGNTIYF	TGTGCCAGCTCACCTCAGGGGCTTGGTGGAAACACCATATATTTT
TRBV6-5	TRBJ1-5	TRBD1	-	CASTPGGGPGQPQHF	TGTGCCAGCACTCCAGGGGGGGGTCCGGGTCAGCCCCAGCATTTT
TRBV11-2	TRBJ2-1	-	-	CASSLDQRDEQFF	TGTGCCAGCAGCTTAGATCAACGAGATGAGCAGTTCTTC
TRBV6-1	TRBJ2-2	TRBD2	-	CASSEISGGAVGELFF	TGTGCCAGCAGTGAAATAAGCGGGGGGGCGGTCGGGGAGCTGTTTTTT
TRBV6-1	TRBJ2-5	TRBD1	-	CASSVDRGQETQYF	TGTGCCAGCAGTGTCGACAGGGGGCAGGAGACCCAGTACTTC
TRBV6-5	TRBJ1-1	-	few	CASILLGARVAFF	TGTGCCAGCATCTTACTTGGGGCTCGGGTAGCTTTCTTT
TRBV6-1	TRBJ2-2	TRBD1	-	CASSSDRAGELFF	TGTGCCAGCAGTTCGGACAGGGCCGGGGAGCTGTTTTTT
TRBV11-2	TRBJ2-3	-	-	CASSSRGAAGDTQYF	TGTGCCAGCAGCTCCCGGGGGGCCGCGGGGGATACGCAGTATTTT
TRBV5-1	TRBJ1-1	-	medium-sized	CASARTGVTQNTEAFF	TGCGCCAGCGCCCGTACAGGAGTAACTCAGAACACTGAAGCTTTCTTT
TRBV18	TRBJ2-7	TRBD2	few	CASSPPTSEDEQYF	TGTGCCAGCTCACCACCGACTAGCGAGGACGAGCAGTACTTC
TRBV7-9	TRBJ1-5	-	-	CASSLVAARQPQHF	TGTGCCAGCAGCTTGGTCGCAGCCAGACAGCCCCAGCATTTT